This T cell receptor beta chain was obtained from a study of T-cell memory formation after mild COVID-19. Overall study: The two donors had largely donor-specific TCR clusters.

TCR alpha and TCR beta cDNA libraries carrying sample barcodes and UMIs came from 5'RACE with constant-segment primers. TCRdb reanalysed the 5' RACE reads using MiXCR and keeps one entry per CDR3 protein. The data show 130,000 to 150,000 distinct CDR3 sequences, with roughly a fifth seen just once and approximately 2.4% held by the top ten. CDR1 is SQVTM and CDR2 is ANQGSEA in the germline V gene. There are 13 residues in the CDR3. Losses at the gene ends were 2 bases for V and 9 bases for J; bases not matched to a gene: 6. The specimen was PBMCs or a T cell subset sorted from them (not recorded which). J is TRBJ1-3 and V is TRBV29-1; 8 bases match TRBD1. The sequence came from an adult woman who had mild COVID-19 (a few samples of this study predate the infection). Cell type and time point are not known. The CDR3 here is CSVEWNRGGTIYF. The CDR3 DNA reads TGCAGCGTTGAATGGAACAGGGGGGGCACCATATATTTT.